Listed below are T cell receptor beta chains from one sample, sequenced in a study of blood T cell repertoires in COVID-19. TCRdb keeps only in-frame clones here, not all; method: immunoSEQ multiplex PCR. The sample yields fewer than 250,000 clones, approximately 90% seen once. Sequenced: PBMCs or T cells enriched from blood (not recorded which). The receptors were gathered from a woman aged 40-49 years in a cohort exposed to, infected with or recovered from COVID-19 (not recorded which). CDR3s include the opening cysteine and the closing phenylalanine or tryptophan. D genes are given only for firm matches. Where a row states a size, it is once, few, many or the class of an expanded clone; other rows omit it.

j_gene,v_gene,abundance,d_gene,len,CDR3nt,CDR3aa
TRBJ1-1,TRBV5-1,.,TRBD1,14,TGCGCCAGCAGCGCCGGGACAGGAGGGGCTGAAGCTTTCTTT,CASSAGTGGAEAFF
TRBJ2-5,TRBV30,.,.,13,TGTGCCTGGAGTAGTAGGGGCCCAGGGACCCAGTACTTC,CAWSSRGPGTQYF
TRBJ2-3,TRBV15,.,TRBD2,18,TGTGCCACCAGCGCAATTGACAGACTAGCGGGGTCCACAGATACGCAGTATTTT,CATSAIDRLAGSTDTQYF
TRBJ1-2,TRBV9,.,.,15,TGTGCCAGCAGCGTAGGAGGCCAGATCAACTATGGCTACACCTTC,CASSVGGQINYGYTF
TRBJ1-2,TRBV11-2,.,.,14,TGTGCCAGCAGCTTCGGGGGGCAGGTTGAAGGCTACACCTTC,CASSFGGQVEGYTF
TRBJ2-1,TRBV24-1,.,.,15,TGTGCCACCAGTGATTTCGGGGGGCCAGGCAATGAGCAGTTCTTC,CATSDFGGPGNEQFF
TRBJ2-4,TRBV11-2,.,TRBD1,16,TGTGCCAGCAGCTCTCCGGGACAGGGGGCCAAAAACATTCAGTACTTC,CASSSPGQGAKNIQYF
TRBJ1-1,TRBV6-6,.,.,12,TGTGCCAGCAGGGGCTGGAACACTGAAGCTTTCTTT,CASRGWNTEAFF
TRBJ1-5,TRBV7-2,.,.,15,TGTGCCAGCAGCTTAGGGGGGGGCTTTCAGCAGCCCCAGCATTTT,CASSLGGGFQQPQHF
TRBJ2-5,TRBV12-3/TRBV12-4,.,.,12,TGTGCCAGCAGTCAACTCCGGGAGACCCAGTACTTC,CASSQLRETQYF
TRBJ2-1,TRBV7-2,.,TRBD2,17,TGTGCCAGCAGCCACCGACTAGCGGGGGGCTCCTACAATGAGCAGTTCTTC,CASSHRLAGGSYNEQFF
TRBJ2-7,TRBV11-2,.,.,15,TGTGCCAGCAGCTTGTGGGCGCTAACGAACTACGAGCAGTACTTC,CASSLWALTNYEQYF
TRBJ1-2,TRBV11-2,.,.,14,TGTGCCAGCACCCCCCGGACAGCCTTCTATGGCTACACCTTC,CASTPRTAFYGYTF
TRBJ1-2,TRBV19,once,TRBD1,18,TGTGCCAGTAGTATCGCGCTTATGACAGGGGATTCTAACTATGGCTACACCTTC,CASSIALMTGDSNYGYTF
TRBJ1-2,TRBV10-3,.,.,12,TGTGCCATCAGGACAGCTAACTATGGCTACACCTTC,CAIRTANYGYTF